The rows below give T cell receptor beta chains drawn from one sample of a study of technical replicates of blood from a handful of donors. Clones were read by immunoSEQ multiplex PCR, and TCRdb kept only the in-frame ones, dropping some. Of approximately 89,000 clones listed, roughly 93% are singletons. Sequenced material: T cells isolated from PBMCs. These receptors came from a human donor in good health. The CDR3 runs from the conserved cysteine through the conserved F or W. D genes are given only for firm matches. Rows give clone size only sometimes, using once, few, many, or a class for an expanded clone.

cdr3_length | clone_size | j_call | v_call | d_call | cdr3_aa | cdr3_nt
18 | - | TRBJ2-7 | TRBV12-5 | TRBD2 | CASGLVNSASGRSVEQYF | TGTGCTAGTGGTTTGGTAAATTCGGCTAGCGGGAGGTCAGTGGAGCAGTACTTC
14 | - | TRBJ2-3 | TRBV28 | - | CASSLNGRADTQYF | TGTGCCAGCAGTTTAAACGGGAGAGCAGATACGCAGTATTTT
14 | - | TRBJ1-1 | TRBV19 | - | CASSISLLNTEAFF | TGTGCCAGTAGTATTTCACTCCTGAACACTGAAGCTTTCTTT
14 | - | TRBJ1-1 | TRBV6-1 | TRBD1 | CATTGGTWNTEAFF | TGTGCCACGACAGGGGGCACCTGGAACACTGAAGCTTTCTTT
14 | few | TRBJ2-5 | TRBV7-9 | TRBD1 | CASRYSGGDETQYF | TGTGCCAGCAGGTACTCAGGGGGCGATGAGACCCAGTACTTC
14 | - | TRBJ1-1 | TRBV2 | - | CASSLSKLVTEAFF | TGTGCCAGCAGTCTGTCCAAGCTAGTCACTGAAGCTTTCTTT
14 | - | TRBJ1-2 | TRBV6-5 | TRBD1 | CASTSTGTNYGYTF | TGTGCCAGCACCTCGACAGGGACCAACTATGGCTACACCTTC
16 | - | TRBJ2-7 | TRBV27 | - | CASSLVNRILFYEQYF | TGTGCCAGCAGTTTAGTGAACAGGATACTCTTCTACGAGCAGTACTTC
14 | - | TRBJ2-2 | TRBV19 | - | CASRPFRDTGELFF | TGTGCCAGTAGACCATTCCGGGACACCGGGGAGCTGTTTTTT
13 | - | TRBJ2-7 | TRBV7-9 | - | CASSLTSSYEQYF | TGTGCCAGCAGCTTGACTAGTTCCTACGAGCAGTACTTC
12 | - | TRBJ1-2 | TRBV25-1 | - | CASSGTSVGYTF | TGTGCCAGCAGCGGGACTAGCGTTGGCTACACCTTC
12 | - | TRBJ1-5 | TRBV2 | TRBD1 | CASGTGDQPQHF | TGTGCCAGCGGGACAGGGGATCAGCCCCAGCATTTT
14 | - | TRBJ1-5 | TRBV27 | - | CASSPDRWRQPQHF | TGTGCCAGCAGCCCAGACAGGTGGCGCCAGCCCCAGCATTTT
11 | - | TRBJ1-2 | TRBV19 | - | CASKAGSGYTF | TGTGCCAGTAAAGCCGGGAGCGGCTACACCTTC
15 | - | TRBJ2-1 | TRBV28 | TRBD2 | CASSLGLADYNEQFF | TGTGCCAGCAGTTTAGGGCTAGCGGACTACAATGAGCAGTTCTTC
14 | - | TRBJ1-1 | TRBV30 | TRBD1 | CAWSQPTGVAEAFF | TGTGCCTGGAGCCAACCTACAGGGGTGGCTGAAGCTTTCTTT
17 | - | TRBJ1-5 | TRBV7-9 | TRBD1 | CASSLGQGIYSNQPQHF | TGTGCCAGCAGCTTGGGACAGGGGATATATAGCAATCAGCCCCAGCATTTT
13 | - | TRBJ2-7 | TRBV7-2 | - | CASSLISRGEQYF | TGTGCCAGCAGCTTGATATCTCGGGGCGAGCAGTACTTC